Below, 25 T cell receptor beta chains from the same sample are listed, as sequenced in a study of T-cell memory formation after mild COVID-19. MiXCR was run by TCRdb on the 5' RACE reads, yielding one entry per CDR3 protein. Of almost 550,000 distinct CDR3 sequences listed, roughly 22% are singletons. The source material was PBMCs or a T cell subset sorted from them (not recorded which). The receptors were sampled from an adult woman who had mild COVID-19 (a few samples of this study predate the infection). Cell type and time point are not known.

The sample holds a few counts of this clonotype. The chain has TRBV12-3 or TRBV12-4 and TRBJ2-1; D gene ambiguous. The CDR3 has 10 amino acids. Trimming removed 6 bases at V and 8 bases at J, with 5 bases between. The CDR3 protein is CASRQDEQFF. The DNA of the CDR3 is TGTGCCAGCAGGCAAGATGAGCAGTTCTTC.

This clonotype occurred a few times. The rearrangement uses TRBV29-1 and TRBJ2-1; D not resolved. Germline-derived CDR1 and CDR2 are SQVTM and ANQGSEA. V was clipped by 5 bases and J by 3 bases, with 11 bases between them. The length of the CDR3 is 13 residues. The CDR3 protein is CSVSEQNYNEQFF. The CDR3 DNA follows: TGCAGCGTTTCGGAGCAGAACTACAATGAGCAGTTCTTC.

This clonotype was seen only a few times. The chain links TRBV5-5 to TRBJ2-3; no clear D gene. CDR1 and CDR2 (germline): SGHKS, YYEKEE (reference sequence). CDR3 length: 14 residues. Trimming took off 7 bases at V and 4 bases at J, with 16 bases between the two ends. For the CDR3, the DNA is TGTGCCAGCCGACCCGTGCCGGGCGCAGATACGCAGTATTTT. Residues: CASRPVPGADTQYF.

The genes are TRBV6-6 and TRBJ1-4, with D possibly being TRBD1 (5 bases). The CDR3 consists of 13 residues. The V gene lost 6 bases and the J gene lost 17 bases, with 22 bases spanning the gap. Per the germline V gene, CDR1 is MNHNY and CDR2 is SVGAGI (reference sequence). Here the CDR3 DNA reads TGTGCCAGCAGGGTGGGGGTAGAAGAACTGTTTTTTTTT. Amino acids: CASRVGVEELFFF.

This clonotype has just a few counts. This sequence joins TRBV29-1 and TRBJ2-2, with TRBD2 matching 7 bases. Germline V CDR1 and CDR2: SQVTM, ANQGSEA. Losses at the gene ends were 8 bases for V and 6 bases for J; bases not matched to a gene: 21. The CDR3 runs 17 residues. The CDR3 DNA is TGCAGCCCAATACGACAAAAGTCGGGTCTAGCGGCCGGGGAGCTGTTTTTT. Its translation is CSPIRQKSGLAAGELFF.

The sample holds a few counts of this clonotype. This sequence joins TRBV12-3 or TRBV12-4 and TRBJ2-3, with a tentative D call TRBD1 (5 bases). Trimming removed 1 base at V and 4 bases at J, with 12 bases between. This CDR3 is built from 15 residues. The CDR3 region has the DNA TGTGCCAGCAGTTTAGGACAGCGATCGCCAGATACGCAGTATTTT. Its translation: CASSLGQRSPDTQYF.

This clonotype has at least ten counts. V usage is TRBV20-1 and J usage is TRBJ2-7; no clear D. The CDR3 spans 15 residues. CDR1 DFQATT and CDR2 SNEGSKA come from the germline V gene (reference sequence). V lost 6 bases and J lost 0, with 18 bases in between. This CDR3 reads CSASPVLPSSYEQYF. CDR3 nucleotide sequence: TGCAGTGCCTCGCCGGTCCTTCCTAGCTCCTACGAGCAGTACTTC.

This chain connects TRBV3-1 to TRBJ2-4; 8 nucleotides line up with TRBD2. This CDR3 spans 14 amino acids. Germline assignment: CDR1 LGHDT and CDR2 YNNKEL (reference sequence). Trimming cost V 1 base and J 6 bases; bases outside gene matches: 2. In DNA, the CDR3 is TGTGCCAGCAGCCAAGCCAGCGGGAGAAACATTCAGTACTTC. Translation gives CASSQASGRNIQYF. Full variable domain (outside the CDR3, taken from reference TRBV3-1 and TRBJ2-4): DTAVSQTPKYLVTQMGNDKSIKCEQNLGHDTMYWYKQDSKKFLKIMFSYNNKELIINETVPNRFSPKSPDKAHLNLHINSLELGDSAVYFCASSQASGRNIQYFGAGTRLSVL.

The chain uses TRBV29-1 and TRBJ2-3; 8 positions match TRBD2. The V segment lost 4 bases and the J segment 4 bases; nucleotides outside the gene matches: 10. Germline CDR1 and CDR2: SQVTM and ANQGSEA. The CDR3 loop spans 15 amino acids. CDR3 coding DNA: TGCAGCGTTGTAAAGGGACTAGGTGACCCAGATACGCAGTATTTT. Translating it yields CSVVKGLGDPDTQYF.

This clonotype was seen a few times. The chain carries TRBV9 and TRBJ2-7; TRBD1 might be the D (5 bases). Germline V CDR1 and CDR2: SGDLS, YYNGEE. Trimming took 4 bases from V and 2 from J, leaving 10 bases between them. This CDR3 is 13 amino acids long. CDR3 nucleotides: TGTGCCAGCAGCCAAGGGGCCCCCTACGAGCAGTACTTC. Translated, it gives CASSQGAPYEQYF.

The chain links TRBV7-3 to TRBJ2-3; perhaps TRBD2 as D (6 bases). CDR1 SGHTA and CDR2 FQGTGA come from the germline V gene. This CDR3 contains 14 residues. The V end was cut by 4 bases, the J end by 0 bases, with 8 bases between. CDR3 sequence: CASSSTRSTDTQYF. The CDR3 DNA reads TGTGCCAGCAGCTCGACTAGGAGCACAGATACGCAGTATTTT.

The chain combines TRBV12-3 or TRBV12-4 with TRBJ2-3, with a weak D call TRBD1 (6 bases). The CDR3 spans 16 residues. V was shortened by 4 bases and J by 0 bases, with 14 bases between the two germline ends. In DNA, the CDR3 is TGTGCCAGCAGTTCCCGGACAGATCAAAGCACAGATACGCAGTATTTT. It encodes CASSSRTDQSTDTQYF.

This clonotype was recorded a few times. As DNA, the CDR3 is TGCGCCAGCAGCTTAGGGGATAGAGACACCGGGGAGCTGTTTTTT. Translating it yields CASSLGDRDTGELFF. The chain carries TRBV5-1 and TRBJ2-2; the D gene is possibly TRBD1 (5 bases). The germline V gene has CDR1 SGHRS and CDR2 YFSETQ. This CDR3 comprises 15 residues. With 2 bases removed from V and 3 bases from J, the gap between germline ends came to 11 bases.

The chain joins TRBV6-2 or TRBV6-3 to TRBJ2-1; 9 bases are a match to TRBD2. There are 17 residues in the CDR3. Trimming at V came to 6 bases and at J to 4 bases, leaving 13 bases not matched to a gene. Germline CDR1 MNHEY, CDR2 SVGEGT. CDR3 DNA sequence: TGTGCCAGCAGAGGGTTTAGCGGGAGAAACCCATACAATGAGCAGTTCTTC. Residues: CASRGFSGRNPYNEQFF.

The V call is TRBV5-6, the J call TRBJ1-1, with 8 bases lining up with TRBD1. From germline, CDR1 is SGHDT and CDR2 YYEEEE. V lost 3 bases and J lost 4; bases outside the gene matches: 11. The CDR3 sequence is 16 residues long. As DNA, the CDR3 is TGTGCCAGCAGCTCGATAAGACAGGGGTCTCGCACTGAAGCTTTCTTT. It yields the protein CASSSIRQGSRTEAFF.

This clonotype occurred a few times. The chain combines TRBV5-1 with TRBJ2-5, with D perhaps TRBD2 (7 bases). Germline V lookup: CDR1 SGHRS, CDR2 YFSETQ. V was shortened by 1 base and J by 5 bases, with 15 bases between the two germline ends. The CDR3 runs to 15 residues. This CDR3 is CASSLRGGSFETQYF. CDR3 sequence (DNA): TGCGCCAGCAGCTTGAGGGGGGGCAGTTTTGAGACCCAGTACTTC.

The sample holds many counts of this clonotype. V and J are TRBV7-6 and TRBJ2-3, with 8 bases identical to TRBD1. V lost 4 bases and J lost 1; bases outside the gene matches: 7. CDR3 length: 16 amino acids. CDR1 SGHVS and CDR2 FNYEAQ come from the germline V gene. The CDR3 is CASSSRGDRRTDTQYF. DNA for the CDR3: TGTGCCAGCAGCTCCAGAGGGGACAGGCGCACAGATACGCAGTATTTT.

This clonotype has more than one count but fewer than ten. V gene TRBV6-2 or TRBV6-3 combines with J gene TRBJ2-1, with unresolved D. The CDR3 is made up of 13 amino acids. V was cut by 5 bases and J by 2 bases, with 7 bases left in between. Germline V lookup: CDR1 MNHEY, CDR2 SVGEGT. The CDR3 reads CASSITPYNEQFF. CDR3 nucleotides: TGTGCCAGCAGTATCACACCCTACAATGAGCAGTTCTTC.

V usage is TRBV6-6 and J usage is TRBJ2-5; perhaps TRBD1 as D (6 bases). There are 15 residues in the CDR3. V was clipped by 5 bases and J by 4 bases, with 17 bases between them. Germline V gene lookup returns CDR1 MNHNY and CDR2 SVGAGI (reference sequence). CDR3 nucleotide sequence: TGTGCCAGCAGTGCCCGGACAGATTTCGGAGAGACCCAGTACTTC. It encodes CASSARTDFGETQYF.

Many counts were recorded for this clonotype. This CDR3 is CASSVSSQNEQFF. For the CDR3, the DNA is TGTGCCAGCAGCGTATCTAGTCAGAATGAGCAGTTCTTC. This chain uses TRBV9 with TRBJ2-1; D is undetermined. Germline assignment: CDR1 SGDLS and CDR2 YYNGEE. Trimming removed 1 base from V and 7 bases from J, with 9 bases in between. The CDR3 is 13 amino acids.

The chain has TRBV12-3 or TRBV12-4 and TRBJ2-2; TRBD2 agrees at 11 bases. After removal of 7 bases from V and 6 bases from J, the junction contained 7 bases not matched to a gene. The CDR3 is 15 residues long. CDR3 bases: TGTGCCAGCACCCTGACTAGCGGGAAGGCCGGGGAGCTGTTTTTT. This encodes CASTLTSGKAGELFF.

The V call is TRBV7-2, the J call TRBJ2-4; 10 bases agree with TRBD2. Trimming removed 2 bases from V and 1 base from J; junction bases left unmatched: 5. The CDR3 has 17 amino acids. CDR1 is SGHTA and CDR2 is FQGNSA in the germline V gene. CDR3 residues: CASSLRSGGAAKNIQYF. The CDR3 nucleotides read TGTGCCAGCAGCTTACGCAGCGGGGGGGCGGCCAAAAACATTCAGTACTTC.

This sequence joins TRBV5-1 and TRBJ1-1; the D gene is possibly TRBD1 (6 bases). The CDR3 loop spans 15 amino acids. Trimming pared 4 bases from V and 5 bases from J, leaving 18 bases between. Germline assignment: CDR1 SGHRS and CDR2 YFSETQ. CDR3 nucleotide sequence: TGCGCCAGCAGCCGTAATCCCGGGGACATTACTGAAGCTTTCTTT. Its translation is CASSRNPGDITEAFF.

The chain combines TRBV9 with TRBJ2-5, with 12 bases identical to TRBD2. The CDR3 has 17 residues. V lost 0 bases and J lost 3; bases outside the gene matches: 6. Germline V gene sequence: CDR1 SGDLS, CDR2 YYNGEE. For the CDR3, the DNA is TGTGCCAGCAGCGTAGAGACTAGCGGGAGTTGGGAAGAGACCCAGTACTTC. It translates to CASSVETSGSWEETQYF.

The V and J genes are TRBV7-2 and TRBJ2-1; the match to TRBD2 covers 7 bases. This CDR3 has 13 amino acids. Per germline, CDR1 SGHTA and CDR2 FQGNSA. Trimming took 0 bases from V and 8 from J; bases not matched to a gene: 1. The CDR3 sequence is CASSLAREHEQFF. Written as DNA, the CDR3 is TGTGCCAGCAGCTTAGCGCGGGAGCATGAGCAGTTCTTC. The full variable domain, completed using reference TRBV7-2 and TRBJ2-1, is GAGVSQSPSNKVTEKGKDVELRCDPISGHTALYWYRQSLGQGLEFLIYFQGNSAPDKSGLPSDRFSAERTGGSVSTLTIQRTQQEDSAVYLCASSLAREHEQFFGPGTRLTVL.